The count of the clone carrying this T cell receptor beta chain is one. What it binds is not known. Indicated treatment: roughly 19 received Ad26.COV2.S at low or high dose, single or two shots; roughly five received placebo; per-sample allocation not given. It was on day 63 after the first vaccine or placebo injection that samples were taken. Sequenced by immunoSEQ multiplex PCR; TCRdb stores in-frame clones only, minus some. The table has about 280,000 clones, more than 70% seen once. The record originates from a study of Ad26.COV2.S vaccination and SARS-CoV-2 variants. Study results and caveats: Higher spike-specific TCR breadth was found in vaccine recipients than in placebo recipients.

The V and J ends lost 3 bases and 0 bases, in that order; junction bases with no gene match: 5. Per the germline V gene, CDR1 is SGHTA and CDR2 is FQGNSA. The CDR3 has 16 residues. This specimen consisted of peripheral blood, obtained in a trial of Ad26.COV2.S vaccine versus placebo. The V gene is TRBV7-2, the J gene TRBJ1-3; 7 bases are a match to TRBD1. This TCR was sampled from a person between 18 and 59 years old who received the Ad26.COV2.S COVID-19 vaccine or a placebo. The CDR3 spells CASSFQAGGSGNTIYF. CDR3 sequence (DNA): TGTGCCAGCAGCTTCCAAGCAGGGGGCTCTGGAAACACCATATATTTT.